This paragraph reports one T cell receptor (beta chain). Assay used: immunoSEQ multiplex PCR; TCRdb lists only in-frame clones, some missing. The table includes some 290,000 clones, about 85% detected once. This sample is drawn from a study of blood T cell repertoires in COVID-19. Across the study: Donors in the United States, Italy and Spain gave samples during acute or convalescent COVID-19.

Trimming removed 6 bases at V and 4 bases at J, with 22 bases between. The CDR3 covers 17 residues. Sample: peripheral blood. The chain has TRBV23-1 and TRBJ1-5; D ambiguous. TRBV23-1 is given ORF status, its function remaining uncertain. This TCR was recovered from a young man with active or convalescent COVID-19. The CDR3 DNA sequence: TGCGCCAGCAGGCAACCTCCCTCTCGAGGGAATAATCAGCCCCAGCATTTT. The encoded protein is CASRQPPSRGNNQPQHF.